This T cell receptor beta chain was profiled in a study of regulatory T cells in long-lasting Graves disease. About the research overall: Newly diagnosed Graves' patients had taken antithyroid drugs under 3 months. Study-level points and caveats: Only a small sample size was used, which may have cut accuracy.

The time point is: newly diagnosed GD, antithyroid drugs for less than 3 months. The TCR library used RNA extracted from PBMCs. Peripheral blood, at approximately 9 milliliters, went into EDTA tubes. Note on this clonotype: Its specificity is unknown.

Investigators prepared the TCR beta libraries by applying iRepertoire HTBI primers and Arm-PCR of CDR3 regions. TCRdb redid the calling of the multiplex PCR reads with MiXCR, one entry per CDR3 protein. The top ten clones hold 20% to 30% of a sample with some 500,000 distinct CDR3 sequences, roughly 15% of them seen once. This sample was shared with a second study, whose subject was T cells in Graves' hyperthyroidism and ophthalmopathy.

The TCR was taken from a woman aged 35 to 60 with Graves disease. The material was peripheral blood mononuclear cells (PBMCs), obtained at new diagnosis, from a patient treated with antithyroid drugs.

The CDR3 DNA follows: TGTGCCAGCAGCCCCGGGGAGAGCACTGAAGCTTTCTTT. Its protein is CASSPGESTEAFF. V gene TRBV3-1 combines with J gene TRBJ1-1; D uncertain. The ends were cut back, 4 bases at V and 4 bases at J, with 10 bases in the middle. The CDR3 runs 13 residues. Germline CDR1 is LGHDT and CDR2 is YNNKEL (reference sequence).